A single sample is the source of the 21 T cell receptor beta chains below, sequenced in a study of T cells after somatic rescue of genetic block. Clones were read by immunoSEQ multiplex PCR, and TCRdb kept only the in-frame ones, dropping some. Of roughly 110,000 clones detected, approximately 90% appear once; the ten largest clones hold 1.4% to 1.5%. Sequencing input: peripheral blood mononuclear cells (PBMCs). These receptors were taken from a woman younger than 35.

The CDR3 coding sequence is TGTGCCAGCAGTTTCTGGGCAACGAACACTGAAGCTTTCTTT. Protein: CASSFWATNTEAFF. The chain has TRBV28 and TRBJ1-1; D is uncertain. V lost 3 bases and J 1 base, leaving 9 bases between the germline ends. CDR1 and CDR2 from the germline V gene are MDHEN and SYDVKM. CDR3 length: 14 residues.

The chain uses TRBV19 and TRBJ1-1, with D tentatively TRBD1 (5 bases). This CDR3 is built from 12 residues. Germline V gene data show CDR1 as LNHDA and CDR2 as SQIVND (reference sequence). Trimming took off 10 bases at V and 5 bases at J, with 14 bases between the two ends. The CDR3 region is CATARGRTEAFF. CDR3 bases: TGTGCCACCGCCCGGGGCAGAACTGAAGCTTTCTTT.

J is TRBJ2-5 and V is TRBV5-1; D could derive from TRBD1 or TRBD2 (6 bases each). CDR3 length: 16 residues. The germline V and J ends were trimmed by 0 bases and 4 bases, with 16 bases remaining between them. Germline-derived CDR1 and CDR2 are SGHRS and YFSETQ. CDR3 nucleotides: TGCGCCAGCAGCTTGGCGTTACTGGGGGGCAGAGAGACCCAGTACTTC. This translates into CASSLALLGGRETQYF.

This chain uses TRBV25-1 with TRBJ2-3, with D possibly being TRBD2 (7 bases). CDR3 size: 16 residues. Germline CDR1 MGHDK, CDR2 SYGVNS. Trimming left V 1 base short and J 6 bases short, with 17 bases between. The CDR3 coding sequence is TGTGCCAGCAGTGAATTCCGAGGGGGGGGATTGGATACGCAGTATTTT. Protein: CASSEFRGGGLDTQYF.

The chain carries TRBV27 and TRBJ1-1; D unclear. CDR3 length: 14 amino acids. From germline, CDR1 is MNHEY and CDR2 SMNVEV (reference sequence). Trimming took 0 bases from V and 2 from J, leaving 7 bases between them. CDR3 amino acids: CASSLSNANTEAFF. Here the CDR3 DNA reads TGTGCCAGCAGTTTATCGAATGCAAACACTGAAGCTTTCTTT.

The chain couples TRBV28 to TRBJ1-2; possibly TRBD1 for D (5 bases). This CDR3 has 11 residues. The germline V and J ends were trimmed by 10 bases and 13 bases, with 19 bases remaining between them. Germline V gene data show CDR1 as MDHEN and CDR2 as SYDVKM. The CDR3 sequence: CATRWGLQSTF. The CDR3 DNA follows: TGTGCCACCCGCTGGGGACTCCAATCCACCTTC.

The rearrangement uses TRBV2 and TRBJ1-5; D is uncertain. CDR1 is SNHLY and CDR2 is FYNNEI in the germline V gene. V was cut by 1 base and J by 1 base, with 8 bases left in between. The CDR3 contains 15 residues. CDR3 in DNA: TGTGCCAGCAGTGAAGGGACGACGAGCAATCAGCCCCAGCATTTT. Translating gives CASSEGTTSNQPQHF.

The chain uses TRBV6-6 and TRBJ2-7, with D maybe TRBD1 (6 bases). Germline V gives CDR1 MNHNY, CDR2 SVGAGI (reference sequence). This CDR3 contains 12 residues. The ends were cut back, 5 bases at V and 7 bases at J, with 12 bases in the middle. The CDR3 DNA reads as TGTGCCAGCAGTCCCACAGGGTGGGAGCAGTACTTC. Translating it yields CASSPTGWEQYF.

The chain carries TRBV15 and TRBJ1-2; 7 positions match TRBD1. CDR3 size: 15 residues. Per the germline V gene, CDR1 is LNHNV and CDR2 is YYDKDF (reference sequence). J gave up 0 bases and V 2 bases, and 3 bases lay outside the gene matches. The CDR3 DNA sequence: TGTGCCACCAGCAGAACAGGGGCAGCTAACTATGGCTACACCTTC. It yields the protein CATSRTGAANYGYTF.

The chain employs TRBV5-4 and TRBJ2-7, with 8 bases that match TRBD2. CDR3 length: 15 amino acids. The V segment lost 4 bases and the J segment 6 bases; nucleotides outside the gene matches: 12. Germline V lookup: CDR1 SGHNT, CDR2 YYREEE (reference sequence). This CDR3 is CASSMTGLALGEQYF. CDR3 DNA sequence: TGTGCCAGCAGCATGACCGGACTAGCCTTGGGCGAGCAGTACTTC. Variable domain in full (rest from reference TRBV5-4 and TRBJ2-7): ETGVTQSPTHLIKTRGQQVTLRCSSQSGHNTVSWYQQALGQGPQFIFQYYREEENGRGNFPPRFSGLQFPNYSSELNVNALELDDSALYLCASSMTGLALGEQYFGPGTRLTVT.

The chain joins TRBV4-3 to TRBJ2-2; D gene ambiguous. Trimming took off 1 base at V and 1 base at J, with 10 bases between the two ends. The CDR3 runs to 16 residues. The germline V gene encodes CDR1 LGHNA and CDR2 YSLEER. CDR3 DNA sequence: TGCGCCAGCAGCCAAGCGGTCAGCCAGAACACCGGGGAGCTGTTTTTT. This sequence encodes CASSQAVSQNTGELFF.

CDR3 in DNA: TGCGCCAGCAGTCAATCCCGGGGAGAGGATGAAAAACTGTTTTTT. Translation: CASSQSRGEDEKLFF. The chain recombines TRBV23-1 with TRBJ1-4; D gene unclear. TRBV23-1 is an ORF; its function is uncertain. V dropped 0 bases and J dropped 6 bases, with 11 bases sitting between them. The CDR3 is 15 amino acids.

The chain recombines TRBV19 with TRBJ1-6; 7 bases align to TRBD1. Looked up from germline, CDR1 is LNHDA and CDR2 is SQIVND (reference sequence). The CDR3 loop spans 14 amino acids. Germline trimming cut 7 bases from V and 9 bases from J; bases unmatched to any gene: 9. The DNA for the CDR3 is TGTGCCAGTACCCGAACAGGGGATCCTTCACCCCTCCACTTT. Residues: CASTRTGDPSPLHF.

This clone was detected once. The V call is TRBV30, the J call TRBJ1-2; no firm D call. The CDR3 sequence is 16 residues long. Per the germline V gene, CDR1 is GTSNPN and CDR2 is SVGIG (reference sequence). With 1 base removed from V and 8 bases from J, the gap between germline ends came to 23 bases. This CDR3 reads CAWSGGPRVPGRGYTF. The CDR3 region has the DNA TGTGCCTGGAGTGGAGGGCCAAGGGTCCCCGGGCGGGGCTACACCTTC. The full variable domain, rest sourced from reference TRBV30 and TRBJ1-2, is SQTIHQWPATLVQPVGSPLSLECTVEGTSNPNLYWYRQAAGRGLQLLFYSVGIGQISSEVPQNLSASRPQDRQFILSSKKLLLSDSGFYLCAWSGGPRVPGRGYTFGSGTRLTVV.

This clone was counted between two and nine times. The chain combines TRBV30 with TRBJ1-5; TRBD1 might be the D (5 bases). In germline, CDR1 is GTSNPN, CDR2 SVGIG (reference sequence). V was trimmed by 2 bases and J by 6 bases, leaving 8 bases between them. The CDR3 extends over 12 amino acids. For the CDR3, the DNA is TGTGCCTGGAGTCAGGGACCTCAGCCCCAGCATTTT. Amino acids: CAWSQGPQPQHF.

Concerning this clone itself: Mismatch with germline at one junction end may stem from a read error. The chain combines TRBV7-9 with TRBJ2-1; the match to TRBD2 covers 10 bases. This CDR3 contains 15 residues. CDR1 is SEHNR, CDR2 FQNEAQ, per germline (reference sequence). The CDR3 sequence: CASSIAGGPYNEQFF. The CDR3, as DNA: TGTGCCAGCAGCATAGCGGGGGGCCCTTACAATGAGCAGTTCTTC.

This chain connects TRBV2 to TRBJ2-5; D may be TRBD2 (5 bases). The CDR3 consists of 14 residues. CDR1 and CDR2 (germline): SNHLY, FYNNEI. Trimming left V 5 bases short and J 4 bases short, with 14 bases between. CDR3 coding DNA: TGTGCCAGCAGTCCTTCCGGGAAATTAGAGACCCAGTACTTC. Translation: CASSPSGKLETQYF.

The chain carries TRBV5-1 and TRBJ2-3; tentatively, D is TRBD2 (5 bases). CDR3 length equals 15 residues. V gave up 0 bases and J gave up 1 base, with 9 bases separating them. Germline V CDR1 and CDR2: SGHRS, YFSETQ. As DNA, the CDR3 is TGCGCCAGCAGCTTGGCTCGGGGAGGCACAGATACGCAGTATTTT. It codes for CASSLARGGTDTQYF.

CDR3 protein: CASSSGQGPLYF. The CDR3 region has the DNA TGTGCCAGCAGTTCGGGACAGGGACCCCTGTACTTC. This chain connects TRBV28 to TRBJ2-5, with 9 bases matching TRBD1. The germline V gene encodes CDR1 MDHEN and CDR2 SYDVKM. This CDR3 spans 12 amino acids. V gave up 4 bases and J gave up 13 bases; unmatched junction bases: 7.

The chain is built from TRBV29-1 and TRBJ2-7; TRBD1 might be the D (6 bases). Germline CDR1 is SQVTM and CDR2 is ANQGSEA. The CDR3 spans 14 residues. With 3 bases removed from V and 3 bases from J, the gap between germline ends came to 15 bases. The CDR3 loop reads CSVEKAGAHYEQYF. Here the CDR3 DNA reads TGCAGCGTTGAGAAGGCAGGGGCACACTACGAGCAGTACTTC.

The CDR3 is CASSLGTSGGEDTQYF. CDR3 nucleotide sequence: TGTGCCAGCAGCTTGGGGACTAGCGGGGGGGAAGATACGCAGTATTTT. This chain uses TRBV5-4 with TRBJ2-3; 15 bases fit TRBD2. The length of the CDR3 is 16 residues. The J segment lost 5 bases and the V segment lost 0 bases, leaving 1 base of the junction unmatched. Germline V gene lookup returns CDR1 SGHNT and CDR2 YYREEE (reference sequence). Variable domain in full (rest from reference TRBV5-4 and TRBJ2-3): ETGVTQSPTHLIKTRGQQVTLRCSSQSGHNTVSWYQQALGQGPQFIFQYYREEENGRGNFPPRFSGLQFPNYSSELNVNALELDDSALYLCASSLGTSGGEDTQYFGPGTRLTVL.